A single sample is the source of the 8 T cell receptor beta chains below, sequenced in a study of T cell clonality in common variable immunodeficiency. Repertoires were generated with immunoSEQ multiplex PCR, while TCRdb's copy carries only in-frame clones and drops some. This sample comprises some 50,000 clones, none seen once only. Source material: peripheral blood mononuclear cells. The receptors were gathered from a person aged 18 to 75 in good health.

This clone was counted only a few times. Coverage ceases 3 residues before the CDR3 finishes, and the germline J gene fills in the end. The chain couples TRBV30 to TRBJ2-2; D perhaps matches TRBD1 (6 bases). The germline CDR1 and CDR2 sequences are GTSNPN and SVGIG (reference sequence). The CDR3 spans 14 residues. CDR3: CAWSVHRVGEKLFF. The part of the CDR3 DNA that was read is TGTGCCTGGAGTGTACACAGGGTGGGGGAAAAG.

A remark on this clone: A much larger clone sits a single nucleotide away, making a read error possible. The read ends 3 residues before the CDR3 terminus; that terminus is restored from the germline J gene. The genes are TRBV2 and TRBJ2-3, with 9 positions matching TRBD1. Germline lookup yields CDR1 SNHLY and CDR2 FYNNEI. CDR3 size: 14 residues. CDR3 sequence: CASSGDRANQPQYF. Incomplete CDR3 DNA: TGTGCCAGCAGTGGGGACAGGGCCAATCAGCCG.

This clone was found many times. The read stops 3 residues short of the end of the CDR3; the missing end is completed from the germline J gene. This chain joins TRBV20-1 and TRBJ2-3; TRBD2 aligns across 13 bases. In germline, CDR1 is DFQATT, CDR2 SNEGSKA (reference sequence). The CDR3 is 16 amino acids. Trimming at V came to 6 bases and at J to 1 base, leaving 7 bases not matched to a gene. Partial CDR3 DNA: TGCAGTGCGTTAGGGGGGACTAGCGGGGGCACAGATACG. It specifies CSALGGTSGGTDT. The full CDR3 reads CSALGGTSGGTDTQYF.

There are many counts of this clone. Read coverage stops 3 residues before the CDR3 terminus; the germline J gene supplies the remainder. This chain links TRBV5-4 with TRBJ2-5; D call uncertain. Germline V gene sequence: CDR1 SGHNT, CDR2 YYREEE (reference sequence). The V gene lost 0 bases and the J gene lost 4 bases, with 10 bases spanning the gap. The length of the CDR3 is 14 residues. Incomplete CDR3 DNA: TGTGCCAGCAGCTTGGAAGCCCATCCAGAGACC. It codes for CASSLEAHPET. The full CDR3 reads CASSLEAHPETQYF.

This clone was counted at least ten times. The read ends 3 residues before the CDR3 terminus; that terminus is restored from the germline J gene. J is TRBJ2-1 and V is TRBV11-2, with 8 bases lining up with TRBD2. The CDR3 is made up of 15 amino acids. J lost 8 bases, V lost 2 bases, and 8 bases had no gene match. Germline CDR1 and CDR2: SGHAT and FQNNGV. CDR3 sequence reads: CASSLMGLVIDEQFF. Incomplete CDR3 DNA: TGTGCCAGCAGCTTAATGGGACTAGTCATCGATGAG.

As for this clone: Read data end 3 residues before the CDR3 end; the end is taken from the germline J gene. The chain couples TRBV18 to TRBJ1-2; a possible D gene is TRBD1 (5 bases). Germline CDR1 KGHSH, CDR2 LQKENI. The CDR3 covers 15 residues. The CDR3 reads CASLGGDRKTDTYTF. The part of the CDR3 DNA that was read is TGTGCCAGCTTGGGGGGGGATAGGAAGACAGATACC.

Ten or more counts support this clone. The sequence runs out 3 residues before the end of the CDR3; the remainder is reconstructed from the germline J gene. This chain uses TRBV20-1 with TRBJ1-1, with D possibly being TRBD1 (5 bases). The CDR3 totals 15 residues. CDR1 and CDR2 (germline): DFQATT, SNEGSKA (reference sequence). The V gene lost 2 bases and the J gene lost 4 bases, with 17 bases spanning the gap. The DNA read from the CDR3 is TGCAGTGCTAGACGGTTTGGGGCAGAGGCCACTGAA. Amino acid sequence: CSARRFGAEATE. The CDR3 reads in full as CSARRFGAEATEAFF.

This clone has a count of ten or more. The CDR3 is CASSLGDRGNTEAFF. The part of the CDR3 DNA that was read is TGTGCCAGCAGCTTAGGGGACAGGGGGAACACTGAA. The chain couples TRBV7-6 to TRBJ1-1, with 10 bases fitting TRBD1. The read stops 3 residues short of the end of the CDR3; the missing end is completed from the germline J gene. From germline, CDR1 is SGHVS and CDR2 FNYEAQ. V was clipped by 1 base and J by 1 base; unmatched bases: 0. The CDR3 sequence is 15 residues long.